The source of this T cell receptor (beta chain) is a study of OX40 agonist ivuxolimab in advanced cancers. General study points: On average, CD8+ T cells showed a greater number of expanded clones than CD4+.

Turning to this clone: Its antigen is as yet unknown.

Some clones are missing from TCRdb's copy, which holds only in-frame ones; the method was immunoSEQ multiplex PCR. The sample records approximately 68,000 clones, approximately 90% being singletons. The V gene's germline CDR1 is MNHNY and CDR2 SVGAGI (reference sequence). V lost 7 bases and J 6 bases, leaving 9 bases between the germline ends. The CDR3 totals 12 residues. The source is an adult with an advanced solid tumor such as melanoma, head and neck, liver or kidney cancer. The chain links TRBV6-6 to TRBJ2-2; D remains unclear. The input for sequencing was CD4+ or CD8+ T cells sorted from blood, taken in a trial of the OX40 agonist ivuxolimab. The CDR3: CASTLNPGELFF. The CDR3 DNA is TGTGCCAGCACCCTAAACCCCGGGGAGCTGTTTTTT.